Presented here are 18 T cell receptor beta chains from one specimen sequenced in a study of identifying expanded T cells in peripheral blood. Clones were read by immunoSEQ multiplex PCR, and TCRdb kept only the in-frame ones, dropping some. The sample records 85,000 to 100,000 clones, 88% being singletons. The sample was blood. The receptors were sampled from a person between 18 and 70 years old in good health.

This clone was found once. This rearrangement joins TRBV6-5 to TRBJ1-1, with 9 bases aligning to TRBD1. The trim removed 6 bases at V and 1 base at J, leaving 3 bases unmatched. The CDR3 loop spans 14 amino acids. Germline-derived CDR1 and CDR2 are MNHEY and SVGAGI. CDR3 DNA: TGTGCCAGCAGGCAGACAGGGGGGAACACTGAAGCTTTCTTT. Translation gives CASRQTGGNTEAFF.

This chain joins TRBV15 and TRBJ2-7; tentatively, D is TRBD2 (5 bases). Trimming shortened V by 0 bases and J by 3 bases, and 6 bases separated the two germline ends. The CDR3 loop spans 13 amino acids. CDR1 is LNHNV and CDR2 is YYDKDF in the germline V gene (reference sequence). DNA of the CDR3: TGTGCCACCAGCAGAGACCGGGGCTACGAGCAGTACTTC. Protein sequence: CATSRDRGYEQYF.

This clone was seen once. This chain links TRBV27 with TRBJ2-2; 7 bases map to TRBD1. This CDR3 comprises 15 residues. Germline loops: CDR1 MNHEY, CDR2 SMNVEV (reference sequence). With V trimmed by 3 bases and J by 6 bases, 7 bases remained unmatched. This CDR3 is CASSFTGVFSGELFF. As DNA, the CDR3 is TGTGCCAGCAGTTTTACAGGGGTGTTCTCCGGGGAGCTGTTTTTT.

This chain connects TRBV27 to TRBJ1-1; a weak D match, TRBD1 (6 bases). V was trimmed by 7 bases and J by 2 bases, leaving 17 bases between them. The CDR3 sequence is 15 residues long. Looked up from germline, CDR1 is MNHEY and CDR2 is SMNVEV (reference sequence). This CDR3 reads CASKVYGGLNTEAFF. The CDR3 DNA sequence: TGTGCCAGCAAGGTCTACGGGGGCCTTAACACTGAAGCTTTCTTT.

The genes are TRBV4-3 and TRBJ2-2, with 9 positions matching TRBD2. CDR3 length: 15 amino acids. From germline, CDR1 is LGHNA and CDR2 YSLEER. Trimming at V came to 7 bases and at J to 4 bases, leaving 7 bases not matched to a gene. DNA of the CDR3: TGCGCCAGCACGCGCGAAGCGGGGGGCACCGGGGAGCTGTTTTTT. It yields the protein CASTREAGGTGELFF.

The V call is TRBV2, the J call TRBJ1-5; D gene ambiguous. Germline values: CDR1 SNHLY, CDR2 FYNNEI. Trimming removed 1 base from V and 10 bases from J, with 14 bases in between. The CDR3 spans 14 residues. The CDR3 bases are TGTGCCAGCAGTGAAGAGGACCGGCTGGGTCCCCAGCATTTT. As protein: CASSEEDRLGPQHF.

The CDR3 loop reads CASSLRQNQETQYF. CDR3 DNA: TGCGCCAGCAGCTTGAGACAAAACCAAGAGACCCAGTACTTC. The chain carries TRBV5-1 and TRBJ2-5; D remains ambiguous. The CDR3 totals 14 residues. Trimming cost V 1 base and J 0 bases, with 7 bases left between them. Germline values: CDR1 SGHRS, CDR2 YFSETQ. The full variable domain, completed using reference TRBV5-1 and TRBJ2-5, is KAGVTQTPRYLIKTRGQQVTLSCSPISGHRSVSWYQQTPGQGLQFLFEYFSETQRNKGNFPGRFSGRQFSNSRSEMNVSTLELGDSALYLCASSLRQNQETQYFGPGTRLLVL.

The chain is built from TRBV29-1 and TRBJ1-1; a possible D gene is TRBD1 (6 bases). This CDR3 spans 11 amino acids. Germline CDR1 is SQVTM and CDR2 is ANQGSEA. V was cut by 8 bases and J by 4 bases, with 11 bases left in between. CDR3 sequence: CSTTGRTEAFF. Written as DNA, the CDR3 is TGCAGCACGACAGGTCGCACTGAAGCTTTCTTT.

The chain has TRBV10-3 and TRBJ1-2; the match to TRBD1 covers 7 bases. Unmatched junction bases numbered 9, after V lost 5 bases and J lost 6 bases. Germline CDR1 reads ENHRY; CDR2 reads SYGVKD. The CDR3 spans 14 residues. The DNA of the CDR3 is TGTGCCATCAGTACCCAGGGGGAGTCTGATGGCTACACCTTC. Its translation: CAISTQGESDGYTF.

This clone was counted once. The chain has TRBV30 and TRBJ2-7, with a weak D call TRBD2 (5 bases). The CDR3 covers 14 residues. V was trimmed by 2 bases and J by 0 bases, leaving 11 bases between them. Looked up from germline, CDR1 is GTSNPN and CDR2 is SVGIG (reference sequence). This CDR3 reads CAWSSGRISYEQYF. CDR3 nucleotide sequence: TGTGCCTGGAGTAGCGGACGGATCTCCTACGAGCAGTACTTC. The whole variable domain, remainder taken from reference TRBV30 and TRBJ2-7, is SQTIHQWPATLVQPVGSPLSLECTVEGTSNPNLYWYRQAAGRGLQLLFYSVGIGQISSEVPQNLSASRPQDRQFILSSKKLLLSDSGFYLCAWSSGRISYEQYFGPGTRLTVT.

V and J are TRBV6-4 and TRBJ2-1, with D hard to call. The CDR3 contains 15 residues. Germline CDR1 reads MRHNA; CDR2 reads SNTAGT. V lost 3 bases to trimming and J lost 3 bases, with 12 bases between them. Written as DNA, the CDR3 is TGTGCCAGCAGTGAGGATGACGGGTTCTACAATGAGCAGTTCTTC. Translation: CASSEDDGFYNEQFF.

This clone has just a few counts. This rearrangement joins TRBV28 to TRBJ1-3, with a weak D call TRBD1 (6 bases). The germline gives CDR1 MDHEN, CDR2 SYDVKM. V was cut by 3 bases and J by 0 bases, with 18 bases left in between. The CDR3 sequence is 18 residues long. Here the CDR3 reads CASSFSPLDRISGNTIYF. The CDR3, as DNA: TGTGCCAGCAGTTTTTCCCCGTTAGACAGGATCTCTGGAAACACCATATATTTT.

The gene calls are TRBV10-3 and TRBJ1-1; 7 bases are a match to TRBD1. This CDR3 spans 17 amino acids. The V gene end was trimmed by 2 bases and the J gene end by 1 base; junction bases not matched to a gene: 10. The germline gives CDR1 ENHRY, CDR2 SYGVKD. The CDR3 nucleotides are TGTGCCATCAGTGAGATCGTTGTACAGGGGAGGAACACTGAAGCTTTCTTT. It codes for CAISEIVVQGRNTEAFF.

The V call is TRBV11-2, the J call TRBJ2-5; the D gene is possibly TRBD1 (5 bases). CDR1 is SGHAT, CDR2 FQNNGV, per germline. The CDR3 has 15 amino acids. V was clipped by 1 base and J by 8 bases, with 17 bases between them. CDR3 nucleotides: TGTGCCAGCAGCTTAGTGCCTATCGACAGCCGTACCCAGTACTTC. Residues: CASSLVPIDSRTQYF.

This chain links TRBV23-1 with TRBJ1-6; 7 nucleotides match TRBD1. TRBV23-1 belongs to the ORF category, with a function that is uncertain. The length of the CDR3 is 16 residues. V shed 4 bases and J 1 base; nucleotides not matched to a gene: 4. For the CDR3, the DNA is TGCGCCAGCAGTCCCAGGGGGGCTTCCTATAATTCACCCCTCCACTTT. It codes for CASSPRGASYNSPLHF.

The rearrangement joins TRBV20-1 to TRBJ2-1; D is possibly TRBD2 (6 bases). CDR1 and CDR2 from the germline V gene are DFQATT and SNEGSKA (reference sequence). The V gene lost 5 bases and the J gene lost 15 bases, with 17 bases spanning the gap. The CDR3 spans 11 residues. CDR3 loop: CSADGKTSLFF. The CDR3 DNA reads as TGCAGTGCTGACGGAAAGACTAGTCTGTTCTTC.

The chain uses TRBV19 and TRBJ1-4, with 7 nucleotides matching TRBD1. The CDR3 totals 14 residues. Germline V CDR1 and CDR2: LNHDA, SQIVND (reference sequence). Trimming removed 5 bases from V and 7 bases from J; junction bases left unmatched: 7. The CDR3 loop is CASSQGTESEKLFF. The CDR3 DNA is TGTGCCAGTAGTCAAGGGACAGAGTCTGAAAAACTGTTTTTT.

This chain links TRBV11-2 with TRBJ2-5; D may be TRBD1 (5 bases). This CDR3 spans 15 amino acids. V was shortened by 1 base and J by 2 bases, with 11 bases between the two germline ends. CDR1 is SGHAT, CDR2 FQNNGV, per germline. The CDR3 DNA sequence: TGTGCCAGCAGCTTAGGTGACAGAAGTCAAGAGACCCAGTACTTC. Residues: CASSLGDRSQETQYF.